The 15 T cell receptor beta chains reported below all come from one sample, sequenced in a study of OX40 agonist ivuxolimab in advanced cancers. The protocol was immunoSEQ multiplex PCR, while the TCRdb copy is restricted to in-frame clones and leaves out a portion. The sample lists more than 85,000 clones, over 75% occurring once. This sample comprised CD4+ or CD8+ T cells sorted from blood, obtained in a trial of the OX40 agonist ivuxolimab. The receptor set was obtained from an adult with an advanced solid tumor such as melanoma, head and neck, liver or kidney cancer.

In nucleotides, the CDR3 is TGTGCCAGCTCACCAGGGGTCAATGAGCAGTTCTTC. This translates into CASSPGVNEQFF. The chain employs TRBV18 and TRBJ2-1; D unclear. The CDR3 consists of 12 residues. V was cut by 2 bases and J by 6 bases, with 5 bases left in between. Germline V CDR1 and CDR2: KGHSH, LQKENI.

This clone was seen only once. The chain recombines TRBV23-1 with TRBJ1-2, with D perhaps matching TRBD1 (5 bases). TRBV23-1 belongs to the ORF category, with a function that is uncertain. This CDR3 is built from 14 residues. Trimming removed 2 bases at V and 6 bases at J, with 13 bases between. CDR3 in DNA: TGCGCCAGCAGTCAAGCTCGGGGCATCCATGGCTACACCTTC. Its protein product is CASSQARGIHGYTF.

CDR3 in amino acids: CASSPPISSYNEQFF. CDR3 nucleotide sequence: TGTGCCAGCAGCCCCCCCATCAGCTCCTACAATGAGCAGTTCTTC. The chain carries TRBV25-1 and TRBJ2-1; D uncertain. V gave up 6 bases and J gave up 0 bases, with 12 bases separating them. This CDR3 has 15 residues. Germline V gene data show CDR1 as MGHDK and CDR2 as SYGVNS.

The chain uses TRBV7-9 and TRBJ2-7; TRBD2 is a possible D gene (7 bases). CDR3 length: 15 residues. The germline V gene has CDR1 SEHNR and CDR2 FQNEAQ (reference sequence). Trimming left V 2 bases short and J 7 bases short, with 18 bases between. The DNA of the CDR3 is TGTGCCAGCAGCTTAAGCGGGGCAGGGGAGGTGGAGCAGTACTTC. Protein product: CASSLSGAGEVEQYF.

The chain couples TRBV11-1 to TRBJ2-5, with D uncertain. The CDR3 sequence is 13 residues long. The V gene's germline CDR1 is SGHAT and CDR2 FQDESV (reference sequence). Trimming removed 0 bases at V and 7 bases at J, with 9 bases between. The CDR3 DNA follows: TGTGCCAGCAGCTTAGCTCAGTTCGGGACCCAGTACTTC. It is translated as CASSLAQFGTQYF.

This chain joins TRBV7-2 and TRBJ2-1, with 14 bases matching TRBD2. Germline V lookup: CDR1 SGHTA, CDR2 FQGNSA. The CDR3 is made up of 15 amino acids. Trimming took 5 bases from V and 6 from J; bases not matched to a gene: 3. The CDR3 nucleotides read TGTGCCAGCAGCGAGGGACTAGCGGGAGTCAATGAGCAGTTCTTC. Protein sequence: CASSEGLAGVNEQFF.

CDR3 sequence reads: CASSQASRALGKAQYF. CDR3 bases: TGCGCCAGCAGCCAAGCTTCCCGGGCGTTGGGGAAGGCCCAGTACTTC. This chain links TRBV4-1 with TRBJ2-5; D remains unclear. Germline V gives CDR1 MGHRA, CDR2 YSYEKL. V shed 1 base and J shed 9 bases, with 21 bases lying between them. This CDR3 has 16 residues.

The count of this clone is one. The chain has TRBV6-4 and TRBJ2-7, with D maybe TRBD1 (5 bases). Trimming shortened V by 10 bases and J by 2 bases, and 12 bases separated the two germline ends. From germline, CDR1 is MRHNA and CDR2 SNTAGT. The CDR3 extends over 12 amino acids. CDR3 coding DNA: TGTGCCATAAGAGCAGGGACCTACGAGCAGTACTTC. Its translation is CAIRAGTYEQYF.

V is TRBV18 and J is TRBJ2-3, with 7 bases lining up with TRBD2. The V segment lost 6 bases and the J segment 2 bases; nucleotides outside the gene matches: 17. CDR1 is KGHSH, CDR2 LQKENI, per germline. This CDR3 has 18 amino acids. CDR3 sequence reads: CASSRGSLAAKNTDTQYF. In DNA, the CDR3 is TGTGCCAGCTCCCGAGGGAGCCTAGCGGCTAAAAACACAGATACGCAGTATTTT. Based on the CDR3 plus reference TRBV18 and TRBJ2-3, the full variable domain is NAGVMQNPRHLVRRRGQEARLRCSPMKGHSHVYWYRQLPEEGLKFMVYLQKENIIDESGMPKERFSAEFPKEGPSILRIQQVVRGDSAAYFCASSRGSLAAKNTDTQYFGPGTRLTVL.

This clone was observed a few times. This chain joins TRBV7-2 and TRBJ1-2, with 7 bases identical to TRBD1. The length of the CDR3 is 17 residues. The V and J ends lost 0 bases and 4 bases, in that order; junction bases with no gene match: 11. The V gene's germline CDR1 is SGHTA and CDR2 FQGNSA. CDR3 loop: CASSLANLLQGRYGYTF. DNA of the CDR3: TGTGCCAGCAGCTTAGCGAATCTTCTACAGGGGCGCTATGGCTACACCTTC.

The rearrangement uses TRBV19 and TRBJ1-5; D uncertain. Deletions cut 7 bases from V and 4 bases from J, with 11 bases between. Looked up from germline, CDR1 is LNHDA and CDR2 is SQIVND (reference sequence). This CDR3 is built from 13 residues. CDR3 in DNA: TGTGCCAGTATGTACACACCGAATCAGCCCCAGCATTTT. It is translated as CASMYTPNQPQHF. Combining the CDR3 with reference TRBV19 and TRBJ1-5 gives the whole variable domain DGGITQSPKYLFRKEGQNVTLSCEQNLNHDAMYWYRQDPGQGLRLIYYSQIVNDFQKGDIAEGYSVSREKKESFPLTVTSAQKNPTAFYLCASMYTPNQPQHFGDGTRLSIL.

The V and J genes are TRBV19 and TRBJ1-5; 9 bases are shared with TRBD1. CDR3 length equals 15 residues. Germline values: CDR1 LNHDA, CDR2 SQIVND (reference sequence). Trimming removed 6 bases from V and 1 base from J; junction bases left unmatched: 4. Here the CDR3 reads CASRRDRASNQPQHF. The CDR3 region has the DNA TGTGCCAGTAGGCGGGACAGGGCAAGCAATCAGCCCCAGCATTTT. The full variable domain, rest sourced from reference TRBV19 and TRBJ1-5, is DGGITQSPKYLFRKEGQNVTLSCEQNLNHDAMYWYRQDPGQGLRLIYYSQIVNDFQKGDIAEGYSVSREKKESFPLTVTSAQKNPTAFYLCASRRDRASNQPQHFGDGTRLSIL.

CDR3 sequence reads: CASSQDSESSGQQETQYF. The CDR3 DNA sequence: TGCGCCAGCAGCCAAGATAGCGAGTCTAGCGGGCAACAAGAGACCCAGTACTTC. The chain has TRBV4-1 and TRBJ2-5; TRBD2 matches 8 bases. The V segment lost 0 bases and the J segment 2 bases; nucleotides outside the gene matches: 11. Looked up from germline, CDR1 is MGHRA and CDR2 is YSYEKL. The CDR3 extends over 18 amino acids.

The chain uses TRBV5-6 and TRBJ2-4; D may be TRBD1 (6 bases). The CDR3 runs 14 residues. V dropped 3 bases and J dropped 0 bases, with 7 bases sitting between them. CDR1 and CDR2 from the germline V gene are SGHDT and YYEEEE. In nucleotides, the CDR3 is TGTGCCAGCAGCTCGGGACAAGCCAAAAACATTCAGTACTTC. Its translation is CASSSGQAKNIQYF.

This clone was recorded a few times. The chain combines TRBV10-3 with TRBJ2-7, with 9 bases identical to TRBD2. The CDR3 runs to 16 residues. The V gene's germline CDR1 is ENHRY and CDR2 SYGVKD. The V and J ends lost 4 bases and 3 bases, in that order; junction bases with no gene match: 10. The CDR3 loop is CAISAASGKMYYEQYF. The CDR3 bases are TGTGCCATCAGTGCGGCTAGCGGGAAGATGTACTACGAGCAGTACTTC.